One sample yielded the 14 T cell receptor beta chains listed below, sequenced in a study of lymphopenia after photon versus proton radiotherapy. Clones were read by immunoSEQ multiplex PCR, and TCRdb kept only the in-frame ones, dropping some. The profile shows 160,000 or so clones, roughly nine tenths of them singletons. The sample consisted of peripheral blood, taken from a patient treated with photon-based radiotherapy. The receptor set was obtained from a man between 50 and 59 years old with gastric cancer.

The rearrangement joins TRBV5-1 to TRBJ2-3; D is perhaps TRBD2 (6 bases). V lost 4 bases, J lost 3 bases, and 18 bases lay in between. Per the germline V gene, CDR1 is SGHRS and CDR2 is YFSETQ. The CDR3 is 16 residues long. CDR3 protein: CASSPGDSRGTDTQYF. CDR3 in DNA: TGCGCCAGCAGCCCTGGGGACTCCCGAGGGACAGATACGCAGTATTTT.

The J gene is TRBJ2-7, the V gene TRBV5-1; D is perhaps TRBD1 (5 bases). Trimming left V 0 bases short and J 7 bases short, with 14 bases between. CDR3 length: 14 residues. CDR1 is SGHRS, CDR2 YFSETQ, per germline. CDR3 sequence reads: CASSLGQLVREQYF. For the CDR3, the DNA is TGCGCCAGCAGCTTGGGACAGCTAGTCAGGGAGCAGTACTTC.

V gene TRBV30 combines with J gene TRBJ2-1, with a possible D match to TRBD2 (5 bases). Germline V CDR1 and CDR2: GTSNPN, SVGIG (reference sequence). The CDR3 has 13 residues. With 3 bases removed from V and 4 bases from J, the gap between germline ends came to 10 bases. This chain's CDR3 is CAWRDGKYNEQFF. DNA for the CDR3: TGTGCCTGGAGAGACGGGAAGTACAATGAGCAGTTCTTC.

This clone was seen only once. The CDR3 protein is CAWSVPATEQFF. Written as DNA, the CDR3 is TGTGCCTGGAGTGTACCGGCAACCGAGCAGTTCTTC. The V and J genes are TRBV30 and TRBJ2-1; D is unclear. V shed 0 bases and J shed 10 bases, with 10 bases lying between them. CDR3 length: 12 amino acids. Per germline, CDR1 GTSNPN and CDR2 SVGIG (reference sequence). The whole variable domain, remainder taken from reference TRBV30 and TRBJ2-1, is SQTIHQWPATLVQPVGSPLSLECTVEGTSNPNLYWYRQAAGRGLQLLFYSVGIGQISSEVPQNLSASRPQDRQFILSSKKLLLSDSGFYLCAWSVPATEQFFGPGTRLTVL.

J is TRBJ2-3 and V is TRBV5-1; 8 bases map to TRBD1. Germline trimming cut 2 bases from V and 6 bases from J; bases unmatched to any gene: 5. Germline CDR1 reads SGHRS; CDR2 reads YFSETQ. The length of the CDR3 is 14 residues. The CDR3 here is CASSFGRGPDTQYF. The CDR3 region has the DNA TGCGCCAGCAGCTTTGGCAGGGGGCCTGATACGCAGTATTTT.

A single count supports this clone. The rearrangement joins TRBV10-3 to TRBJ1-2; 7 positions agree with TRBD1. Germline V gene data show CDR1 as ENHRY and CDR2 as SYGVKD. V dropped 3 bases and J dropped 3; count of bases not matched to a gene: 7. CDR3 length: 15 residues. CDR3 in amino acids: CAISDPPGQHYGYTF. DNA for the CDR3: TGTGCCATCAGTGACCCACCGGGACAGCACTATGGCTACACCTTC.

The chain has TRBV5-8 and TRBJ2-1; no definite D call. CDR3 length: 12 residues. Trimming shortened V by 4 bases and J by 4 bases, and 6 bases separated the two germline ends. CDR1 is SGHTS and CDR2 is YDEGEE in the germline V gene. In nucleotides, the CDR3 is TGTGCCAGCAGCGGCCAGTACAATGAGCAGTTCTTC. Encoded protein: CASSGQYNEQFF.

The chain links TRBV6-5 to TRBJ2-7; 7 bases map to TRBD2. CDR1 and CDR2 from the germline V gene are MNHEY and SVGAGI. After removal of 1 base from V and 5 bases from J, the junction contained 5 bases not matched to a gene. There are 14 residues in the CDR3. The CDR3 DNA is TGTGCCAGCAGTTACTTACGGGAGGCCAACGAGCAGTACTTC. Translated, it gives CASSYLREANEQYF.

DNA for the CDR3: TGCAGCGTTGAAGAGGCAGGGGAAGCAGATACGCAGTATTTT. Residues: CSVEEAGEADTQYF. V usage is TRBV29-1 and J usage is TRBJ2-3; possibly TRBD1 for D (6 bases). Trimming shortened V by 0 bases and J by 4 bases, and 11 bases separated the two germline ends. The CDR3 has 14 amino acids. The germline V gene has CDR1 SQVTM and CDR2 ANQGSEA.

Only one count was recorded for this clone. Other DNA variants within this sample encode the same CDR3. The CDR3 coding sequence is TGTGCCAGCAGTCGGGATAGCAATCAGCCCCAGCATTTT. Its translation: CASSRDSNQPQHF. The chain joins TRBV28 to TRBJ1-5; D not resolved. The V end lost 5 bases, the J end lost 0 bases, and 5 bases lay between the germline ends. From germline, CDR1 is MDHEN and CDR2 SYDVKM. The CDR3 consists of 13 residues.

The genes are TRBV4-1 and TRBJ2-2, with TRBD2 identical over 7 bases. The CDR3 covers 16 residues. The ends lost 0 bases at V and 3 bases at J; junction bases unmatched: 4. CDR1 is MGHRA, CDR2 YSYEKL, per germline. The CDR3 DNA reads TGCGCCAGCAGCCAAGAGCGGGAGTGGGACACCGGGGAGCTGTTTTTT. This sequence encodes CASSQEREWDTGELFF.

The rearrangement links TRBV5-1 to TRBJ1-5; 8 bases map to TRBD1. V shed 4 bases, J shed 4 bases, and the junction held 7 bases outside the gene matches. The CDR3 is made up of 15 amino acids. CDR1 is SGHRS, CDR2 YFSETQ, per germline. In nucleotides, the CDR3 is TGCGCCAGCAGCCCGGGACAGGACCTGAATCAGCCCCAGCATTTT. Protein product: CASSPGQDLNQPQHF.

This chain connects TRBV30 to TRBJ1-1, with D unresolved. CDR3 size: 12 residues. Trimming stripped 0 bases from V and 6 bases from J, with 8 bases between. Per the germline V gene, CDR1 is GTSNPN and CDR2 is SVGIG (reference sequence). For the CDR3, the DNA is TGTGCCTGGAGTGTTGTTGTCTCTGAAGCTTTCTTT. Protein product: CAWSVVVSEAFF.

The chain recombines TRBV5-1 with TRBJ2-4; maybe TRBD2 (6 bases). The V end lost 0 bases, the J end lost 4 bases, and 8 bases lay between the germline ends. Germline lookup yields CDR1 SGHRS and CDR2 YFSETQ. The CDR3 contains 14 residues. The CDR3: CASSLVGGKNIQYF. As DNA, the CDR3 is TGCGCCAGCAGCTTGGTTGGAGGGAAAAACATTCAGTACTTC.